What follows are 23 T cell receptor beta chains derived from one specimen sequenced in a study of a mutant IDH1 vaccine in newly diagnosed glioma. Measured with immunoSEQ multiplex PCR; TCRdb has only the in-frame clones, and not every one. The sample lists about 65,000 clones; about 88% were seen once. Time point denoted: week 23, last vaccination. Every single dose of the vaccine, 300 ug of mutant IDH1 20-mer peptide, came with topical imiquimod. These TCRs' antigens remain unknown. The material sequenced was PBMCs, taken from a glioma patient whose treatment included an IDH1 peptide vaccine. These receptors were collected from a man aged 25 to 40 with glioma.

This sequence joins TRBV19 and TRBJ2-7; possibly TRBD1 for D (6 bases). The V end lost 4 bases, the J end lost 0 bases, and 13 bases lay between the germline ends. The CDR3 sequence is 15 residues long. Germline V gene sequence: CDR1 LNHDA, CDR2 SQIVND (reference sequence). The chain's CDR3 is CASSNTGSGSYEQYF. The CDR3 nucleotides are TGTGCCAGTAGTAATACAGGGAGCGGCTCCTACGAGCAGTACTTC.

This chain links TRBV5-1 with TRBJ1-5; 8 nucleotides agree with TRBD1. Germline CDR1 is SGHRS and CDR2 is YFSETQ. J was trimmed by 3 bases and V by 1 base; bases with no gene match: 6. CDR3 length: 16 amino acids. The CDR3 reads CASSLTGGTINQPQHF. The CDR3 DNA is TGCGCCAGCAGCTTGACAGGGGGTACAATCAATCAGCCCCAGCATTTT.

CDR3 in DNA: TGTGCCAGCAGCTTGACAGGGGCGGGGACTGAAGCTTTCTTT. This codes for CASSLTGAGTEAFF. The chain is built from TRBV7-8 and TRBJ1-1, with 8 bases matching TRBD1. CDR1 is SGHVS, CDR2 FQNEAQ, per germline. There are 14 residues in the CDR3. After removal of 3 bases from V and 5 bases from J, the junction contained 5 bases not matched to a gene.

Here the CDR3 DNA reads TGTGCCAGCAGCTTAAACCGGTGGGGAGAGACCCAGTACTTC. Its protein product is CASSLNRWGETQYF. J is TRBJ2-5 and V is TRBV7-9, with no clear D. Germline V lookup: CDR1 SEHNR, CDR2 FQNEAQ (reference sequence). V lost 2 bases, J lost 4 bases, and 11 bases lay in between. The CDR3 loop spans 14 amino acids.

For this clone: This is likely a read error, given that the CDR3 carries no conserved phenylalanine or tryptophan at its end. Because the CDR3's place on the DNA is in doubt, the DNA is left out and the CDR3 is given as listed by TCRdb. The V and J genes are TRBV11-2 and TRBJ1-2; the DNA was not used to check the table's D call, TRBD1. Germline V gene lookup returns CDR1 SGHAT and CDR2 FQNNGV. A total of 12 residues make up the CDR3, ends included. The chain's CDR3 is CASSSTNDRVHL.

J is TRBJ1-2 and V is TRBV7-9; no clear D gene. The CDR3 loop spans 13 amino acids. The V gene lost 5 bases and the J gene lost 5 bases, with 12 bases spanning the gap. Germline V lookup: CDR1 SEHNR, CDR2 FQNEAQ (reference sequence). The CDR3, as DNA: TGTGCCAGCAGCCCAACTGGGGTGTATGGCTACACCTTC. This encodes CASSPTGVYGYTF. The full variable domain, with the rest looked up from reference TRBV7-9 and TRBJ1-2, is DTGVSQNPRHKITKRGQNVTFRCDPISEHNRLYWYRQTLGQGPEFLTYFQNEAQLEKSRLLSDRFSAERPKGSFSTLEIQRTEQGDSAMYLCASSPTGVYGYTFGSGTRLTVV.

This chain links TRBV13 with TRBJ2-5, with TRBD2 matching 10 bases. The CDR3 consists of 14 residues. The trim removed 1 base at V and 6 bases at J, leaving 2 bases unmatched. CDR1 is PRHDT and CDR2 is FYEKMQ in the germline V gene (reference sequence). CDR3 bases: TGTGCCAGCAGCTTAGAAACTAGCGGGAAGACCCAGTACTTC. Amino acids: CASSLETSGKTQYF.

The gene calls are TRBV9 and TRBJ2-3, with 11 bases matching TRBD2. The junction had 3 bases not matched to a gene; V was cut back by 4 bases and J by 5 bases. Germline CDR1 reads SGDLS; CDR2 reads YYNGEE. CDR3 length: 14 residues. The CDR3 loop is CASSPTSGRDTQYF. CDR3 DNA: TGTGCCAGCAGCCCCACTAGCGGGAGAGATACGCAGTATTTT.

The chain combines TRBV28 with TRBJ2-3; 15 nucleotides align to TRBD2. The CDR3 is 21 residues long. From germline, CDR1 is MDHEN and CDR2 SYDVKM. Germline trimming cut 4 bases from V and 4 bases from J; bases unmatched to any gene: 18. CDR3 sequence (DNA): TGTGCCAGCAGTTCCCCCAACCACCTTCGGACTAGCGGGGGGGCCTCAGATACGCAGTATTTT. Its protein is CASSSPNHLRTSGGASDTQYF.

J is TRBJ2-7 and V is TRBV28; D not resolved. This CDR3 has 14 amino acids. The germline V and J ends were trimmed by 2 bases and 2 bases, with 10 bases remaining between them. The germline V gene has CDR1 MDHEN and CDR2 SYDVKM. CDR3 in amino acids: CASSLVGQTYEQYF. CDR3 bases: TGTGCCAGCAGTTTAGTCGGGCAGACCTACGAGCAGTACTTC.

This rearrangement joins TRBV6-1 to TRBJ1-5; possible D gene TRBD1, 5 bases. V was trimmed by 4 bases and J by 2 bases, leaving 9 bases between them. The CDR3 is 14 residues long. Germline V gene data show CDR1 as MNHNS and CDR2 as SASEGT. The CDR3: CASSAVRGNQPQHF. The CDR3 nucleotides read TGTGCCAGCAGTGCAGTCAGGGGCAATCAGCCCCAGCATTTT.

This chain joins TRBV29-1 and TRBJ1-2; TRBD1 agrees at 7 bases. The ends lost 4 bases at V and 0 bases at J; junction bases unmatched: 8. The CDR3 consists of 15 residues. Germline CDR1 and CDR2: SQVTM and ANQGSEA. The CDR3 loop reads CSVGISGQTNYGYTF. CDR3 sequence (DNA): TGCAGCGTTGGAATCTCGGGACAGACTAACTATGGCTACACCTTC.

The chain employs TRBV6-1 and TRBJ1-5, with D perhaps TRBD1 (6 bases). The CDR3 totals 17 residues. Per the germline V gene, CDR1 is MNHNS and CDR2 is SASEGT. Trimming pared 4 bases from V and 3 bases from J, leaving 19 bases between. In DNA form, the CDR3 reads TGTGCCAGCAGTGTGAGATATTTGACAGGCCTCAATCAGCCCCAGCATTTT. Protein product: CASSVRYLTGLNQPQHF.

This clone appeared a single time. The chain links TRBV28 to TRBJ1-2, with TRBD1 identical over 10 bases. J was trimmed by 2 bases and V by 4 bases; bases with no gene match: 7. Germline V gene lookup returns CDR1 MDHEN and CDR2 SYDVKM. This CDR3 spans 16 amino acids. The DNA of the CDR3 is TGTGCCAGCAGTTCGGACAGGGGGAGTTCCAACTATGGCTACACCTTC. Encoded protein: CASSSDRGSSNYGYTF.

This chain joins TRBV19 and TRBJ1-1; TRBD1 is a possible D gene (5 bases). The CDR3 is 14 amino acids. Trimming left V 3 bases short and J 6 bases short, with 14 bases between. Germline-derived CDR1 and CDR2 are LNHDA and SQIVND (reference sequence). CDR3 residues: CASSMSREAAEAFF. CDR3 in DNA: TGTGCCAGTAGTATGAGCAGGGAAGCAGCTGAAGCTTTCTTT.

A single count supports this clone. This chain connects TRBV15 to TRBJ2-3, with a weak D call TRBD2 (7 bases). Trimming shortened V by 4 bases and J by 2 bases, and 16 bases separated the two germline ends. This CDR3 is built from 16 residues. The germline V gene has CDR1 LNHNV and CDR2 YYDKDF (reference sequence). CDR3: CATSKGGDRYTDTQYF. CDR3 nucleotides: TGTGCCACCAGCAAAGGGGGGGACCGCTACACAGATACGCAGTATTTT.

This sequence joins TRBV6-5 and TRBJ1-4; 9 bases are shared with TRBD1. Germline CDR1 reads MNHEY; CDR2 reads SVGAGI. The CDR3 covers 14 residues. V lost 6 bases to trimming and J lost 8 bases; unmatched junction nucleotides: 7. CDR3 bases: TGTGCCAGCAGGTCCGGGACAGGGAACGAAAAACTGTTTTTT. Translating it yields CASRSGTGNEKLFF.

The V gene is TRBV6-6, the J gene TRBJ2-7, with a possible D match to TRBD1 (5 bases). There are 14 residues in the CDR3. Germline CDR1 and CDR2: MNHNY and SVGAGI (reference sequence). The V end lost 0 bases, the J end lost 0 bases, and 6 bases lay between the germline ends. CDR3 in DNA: TGTGCCAGCAGTTACTCGGACAACTCCTACGAGCAGTACTTC. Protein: CASSYSDNSYEQYF.

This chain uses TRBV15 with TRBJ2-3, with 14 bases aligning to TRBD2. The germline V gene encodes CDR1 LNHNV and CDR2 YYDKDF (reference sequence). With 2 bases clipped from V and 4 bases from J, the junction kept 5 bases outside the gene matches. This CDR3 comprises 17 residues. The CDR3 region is CATSRLPGLAGADTQYF. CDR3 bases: TGTGCCACCAGCAGATTACCGGGACTAGCGGGAGCAGATACGCAGTATTTT.

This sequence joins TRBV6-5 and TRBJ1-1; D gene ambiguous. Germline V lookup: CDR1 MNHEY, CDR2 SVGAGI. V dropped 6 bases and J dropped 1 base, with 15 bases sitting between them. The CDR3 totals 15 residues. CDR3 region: CASRYGITRNTEAFF. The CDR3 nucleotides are TGTGCCAGCAGATACGGAATTACAAGGAACACTGAAGCTTTCTTT.

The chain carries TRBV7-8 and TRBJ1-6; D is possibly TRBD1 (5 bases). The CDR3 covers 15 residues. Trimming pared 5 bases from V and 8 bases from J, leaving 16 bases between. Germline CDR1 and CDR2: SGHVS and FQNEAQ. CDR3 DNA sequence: TGTGCCAGCAGCCGATATCGAGGGACGGATTCACCCCTCCACTTT. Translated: CASSRYRGTDSPLHF.

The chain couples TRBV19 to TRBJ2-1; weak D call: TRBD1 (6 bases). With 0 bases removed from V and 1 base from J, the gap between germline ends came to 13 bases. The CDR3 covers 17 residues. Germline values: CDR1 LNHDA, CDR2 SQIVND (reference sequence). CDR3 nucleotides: TGTGCCAGTAGTATAGATCTCTGGACAGATTCCTACAATGAGCAGTTCTTC. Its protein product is CASSIDLWTDSYNEQFF.

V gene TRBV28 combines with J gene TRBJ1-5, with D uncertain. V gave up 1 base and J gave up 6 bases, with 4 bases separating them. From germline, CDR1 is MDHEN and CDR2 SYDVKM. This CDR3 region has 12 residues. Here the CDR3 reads CASSLLAQPQHF. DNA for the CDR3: TGTGCCAGCAGTTTATTGGCTCAGCCCCAGCATTTT.